The clone carrying this T cell receptor (beta chain) showed up just a few times. Its antigen is as yet unknown. One junction end disagrees with the germline gene, perhaps due to a read error. The sample comes from a study of beta chain features in type 1 diabetes. At the level of the study: All samples yielded some 110 million examined sorted cells.

Findings and caveats of the study: There were fewer insertions and more deletions at the VDJ junctions of type 1 diabetes patients. The naive, central memory and Treg TCRB repertoires showed an apparent similarity that was greater among patients than among healthy donors. Shortening of TCRB CDR3s, moderate but significant, appeared in all four CD4+ subsets of Type 1 diabetes patients.

Germline V gene data show CDR1 as LNHNV and CDR2 as YYDKDF (reference sequence). This CDR3 contains 14 residues. Using CD45RO/CCR7/CD25/CD127/CD95/CD27, CD4+ naive, central memory, regulatory and stem cell-like memory cells were sorted. Sequenced material consisted of expressed TCRB transcripts (all of the isolated RNA was reverse transcribed). Assay used: immunoSEQ multiplex PCR; TCRdb lists only in-frame clones, some missing. The sample consists of more than 300,000 clones, approximately 9.7% of them appearing once. The chain is built from TRBV15 and TRBJ2-6; no definite D call. This TCR derives from a man aged 30-40 years with type 1 diabetes. The sequenced material came from central memory CD4+ T cells from blood. CDR3 DNA sequence: TGTGCCACCAGCCGAGACCCTGGGGCCAACGTCCTGACTTTC. This sequence encodes CATSRDPGANVLTF.